These T cell receptor beta chains were read from a single sample in a study of OX40 agonist ivuxolimab in advanced cancers. Only in-frame clones appear in the TCRdb table, and some are missing; sequencing was by immunoSEQ multiplex PCR. In the table there are fewer than 45,000 clones, 88% of which are singletons. This material consisted of CD4+ or CD8+ T cells sorted from blood, taken in a trial of the OX40 agonist ivuxolimab. The receptors here all came from an adult with an advanced solid tumor such as melanoma, head and neck, liver or kidney cancer. The CDR3 runs from the conserved cysteine through the conserved F or W. The D gene is left open where the match is weak. Rows may omit the clone size; those that give it use once, few, many or a size class.

d_call	v_call	j_call	clone_size	cdr3_nt	cdr3_aa
.	TRBV5-8	TRBJ2-7	once	TGTGCCAGCAGCAGAGGATCCTACGAGCAGTACTTC	CASSRGSYEQYF
.	TRBV5-4	TRBJ2-1	few	TGTGCCAGCAGGGCTGAGAACTACAATGAGCAGTTCTTC	CASRAENYNEQFF
TRBD2	TRBV6-1	TRBJ2-3	.	TGTGCCAGCAGTGAAGCTGTAACTAGCGCCTATACGCAGTATTTT	CASSEAVTSAYTQYF
.	TRBV4-1	TRBJ1-1	.	TGCGCCAGCAGCCAAGGCCCAGAGAACACTGAAGCTTTCTTT	CASSQGPENTEAFF
.	TRBV4-1	TRBJ1-2	.	TGCGCCAGCAGCCAACAACAGGGAGAAACTTATGGCTACACCTTC	CASSQQQGETYGYTF
.	TRBV6-5	TRBJ1-6	.	TGTGCCAGCACCCCTGGGGGGGCGTATCCGGCCCTCCACTTT	CASTPGGAYPALHF
TRBD1	TRBV30	TRBJ1-2	.	TGTGCCTGGAGTGTACGCCTTGTGGACAGGGAACTAGGGGGCTACACCTTC	CAWSVRLVDRELGGYTF
.	TRBV6-4	TRBJ1-1	.	TGTGCCAGCAGTTCCGGCCGGAACACTGAAGCTTTCTTT	CASSSGRNTEAFF
TRBD2	TRBV27	TRBJ2-7	.	TGTGCCAGCAGTTTTCGACTAGCGGGAGATTGGAGGTCCTACGAGCAGTACTTC	CASSFRLAGDWRSYEQYF
TRBD2	TRBV14	TRBJ2-1	.	TGTGCCAGCAGCCAAGATCGGGGACTAGCGGGAGACATCTCCTACAATGAGCAGTTCTTC	CASSQDRGLAGDISYNEQFF
TRBD2	TRBV7-8	TRBJ2-7	.	TGTGCCAGCAGCCTGCCTGGCGCGGGGGGGCGCTTCGACTACGAGCAGTACTTC	CASSLPGAGGRFDYEQYF
TRBD2	TRBV10-3	TRBJ2-7	.	TGTGCCAGCAGTTACACCCCTAGCGGGAGCGACGAGCAGTACTTC	CASSYTPSGSDEQYF
.	TRBV28	TRBJ2-5	.	TGTGCCAGCAGTACTCCGGTGGAGGGCGGAGAGACCCAGTACTTC	CASSTPVEGGETQYF
.	TRBV18	TRBJ2-2	.	TGTGCCAGCTCACCTTGGCGCGGGGCTTGGACCGGGGAGCTGTTTTTT	CASSPWRGAWTGELFF
.	TRBV5-6	TRBJ2-5	.	TGTGCCAGCAGCGCGGCCGGGAGAGAGACCCAGTACTTC	CASSAAGRETQYF
.	TRBV7-4	TRBJ2-3	.	TGTGCCAGCAGCCCAATACTGGAATCCACAGATACGCAGTATTTT	CASSPILESTDTQYF
TRBD2	TRBV19	TRBJ2-1	.	TGTGCCAGTAGTTATGGACTAGCGGGAGTGAATGAGCAGTTCTTC	CASSYGLAGVNEQFF
TRBD2	TRBV19	TRBJ2-7	.	TGTGCCAGTAGTATAGGGCTAGCGGCCCCCTACGAGCAGTACTTC	CASSIGLAAPYEQYF
TRBD1	TRBV29-1	TRBJ1-2	.	TGCAGCGTTGAAGATGCCGTCCGGGACAGGGAAGAAGATGGCTACACCTTC	CSVEDAVRDREEDGYTF
TRBD2	TRBV27	TRBJ2-3	.	TGTGCCAGCAGAGCCCCGGGACTAGCGGGAGCGGATACGCAGTATTTT	CASRAPGLAGADTQYF
.	TRBV6-5	TRBJ2-2	.	TGTGCCAGCAGTTTGAGTTACGGGGAGCTGTTTTTT	CASSLSYGELFF
.	TRBV7-9	TRBJ1-2	.	TGTGCCAGCGCGGCAGGGGTAGTTGGCTACACCTTC	CASAAGVVGYTF
TRBD1	TRBV6-6	TRBJ1-2	.	TGTGCCAGCAGTTACTCAGGACAGGATGGCTACACCTTC	CASSYSGQDGYTF
TRBD2	TRBV28	TRBJ2-7	.	TGTGCCAGCACCCCGTGGGGGGGGTTCCACGAGCAGTACTTC	CASTPWGGFHEQYF
TRBD2	TRBV27	TRBJ2-7	.	TGTGCCAGCAGCGCACACCTAGCGGGGAGTTTCGAGCAGTACTTC	CASSAHLAGSFEQYF
.	TRBV6-5	TRBJ2-7	.	TGTGCCAGCAGTGAAATATGGGGAGAGCAGTACTTC	CASSEIWGEQYF
TRBD2	TRBV4-1	TRBJ2-1	few	TGCGCCAGCAGCCCAGAGTTAGCGGGAGTGGATGAGCAGTTCTTC	CASSPELAGVDEQFF
.	TRBV13	TRBJ2-2	.	TGTGCCAGCAGCATTCTGGGCAGCTACACCGGGGAGCTGTTTTTT	CASSILGSYTGELFF
.	TRBV18	TRBJ2-3	.	TGTGCCAGCTCACCTCTTGGGGAAGATACGCAGTATTTT	CASSPLGEDTQYF